The clone carrying this TCR beta chain appeared a single time. These data originate in a study of T cell responses to AZD1222 COVID-19 vaccine. Using immunoSEQ multiplex PCR, the repertoire was profiled, and TCRdb retains in-frame clones only, with some absent. The table shows around 110,000 clones, with 80% to 90% occurring only once. Germline lookup yields CDR1 LNHDA and CDR2 SQIVND (reference sequence). J was trimmed by 2 bases and V by 5 bases; bases with no gene match: 2. The CDR3 has 13 amino acids. The TCR sequence derives from an adult in good health. The chain has TRBV19 and TRBJ2-7, with 8 nucleotides matching TRBD1. This material consisted of peripheral blood, taken on day 0 of MenACWY control vaccination. The CDR3 region is CASSVDRAYEQYF. The CDR3 region has the DNA TGTGCCAGTAGTGTGGACAGGGCCTACGAGCAGTACTTC.